Each of the 19 T cell receptor beta chains below was sequenced from the same sample in a study of T cells after yellow fever vaccination. TCRdb reprocessed the 5' RACE reads with MiXCR, giving one entry per CDR3 protein. Of approximately 300,000 distinct CDR3 sequences listed, 8.7% are singletons. The sample consisted of PBMCs, taken on the day of the first yellow fever vaccination. The source is a man younger than 30 who received the YFV17D yellow fever vaccine.

The chain employs TRBV7-4 and TRBJ2-7, with 8 positions matching TRBD1. The CDR3 consists of 15 residues. The germline V gene encodes CDR1 SGHVT and CDR2 SQSDAQ. Trimming removed 2 bases from V and 4 bases from J; junction bases left unmatched: 7. The CDR3 here is CASSLWDRRRYEQYV. In DNA form, the CDR3 reads TGTGCCAGCAGCTTATGGGACAGGCGGCGGTACGAGCAGTACGTC.

The table lists this clonotype with a few counts. The chain uses TRBV7-2 and TRBJ1-1; TRBD1 aligns across 8 bases. V trimming: 5 bases; J trimming: 5 bases; junction bases outside the gene matches: 10. The CDR3 length is 15 residues. In germline, CDR1 is SGHTA, CDR2 FQGNSA. CDR3 nucleotides: TGTGCCAGCAGCCCAAGACAGGGGAGAGGGACTGAAGCTTTCTTT. The encoded protein is CASSPRQGRGTEAFF.

The rearrangement uses TRBV10-2 and TRBJ1-2; a weak D match, TRBD1 (5 bases). The V gene lost 3 bases and the J gene lost 1 base, with 12 bases spanning the gap. This CDR3 is built from 15 residues. Per the germline V gene, CDR1 is WSHSY and CDR2 is SAAADI. In nucleotides, the CDR3 is TGCGCCAGCAGTGAAGGGGTATGGGGTAACTATGGCTACACCTTC. Translation gives CASSEGVWGNYGYTF.

The genes are TRBV6-1 and TRBJ2-7; 12 nucleotides align to TRBD1. The CDR3 consists of 17 residues. Losses at the gene ends were 6 bases for V and 2 bases for J; bases not matched to a gene: 11. Germline lookup yields CDR1 MNHNS and CDR2 SASEGT. This chain's CDR3 is CASRGQGAPLSPYEQYV. As DNA, the CDR3 is TGTGCCAGCAGGGGACAGGGGGCACCCCTGTCCCCCTACGAGCAGTACGTC.

This clonotype came up many times. The rearrangement links TRBV25-1 to TRBJ2-2; D might be TRBD1 (6 bases). Trimming pared 5 bases from V and 5 bases from J, leaving 15 bases between. Per germline, CDR1 MGHDK and CDR2 SYGVNS. The CDR3 extends over 15 amino acids. This CDR3 is CASSLSGVGTGELFF. CDR3 nucleotides: TGTGCCAGCAGTCTCTCAGGGGTAGGAACCGGGGAGCTGTTTTTT.

The chain carries TRBV5-1 and TRBJ1-6; D perhaps matches TRBD1 (5 bases). This CDR3 has 14 amino acids. Germline-derived CDR1 and CDR2 are SGHRS and YFSETQ. Trimming stripped 1 base from V and 6 bases from J, with 8 bases between. The CDR3 DNA reads TGCGCCAGCAGCTTGCGGGGCCGTAATTCACCCCTCCACTTT. It translates to CASSLRGRNSPLHF.

The table lists this clonotype with many counts. The chain employs TRBV7-2 and TRBJ1-6; no definite D call. The CDR3 totals 13 residues. Germline values: CDR1 SGHTA, CDR2 FQGNSA. Between the trimmed V and J ends, which lost 0 bases and 7 bases, there was a span of 4 bases. CDR3 bases: TGTGCCAGCAGCTTAGCGCAGAATTCACCCCTCCACTTT. Translation: CASSLAQNSPLHF.

This clonotype was counted ten times or more. This rearrangement joins TRBV3-1 to TRBJ1-4; 10 bases align to TRBD1. Germline values: CDR1 LGHDT, CDR2 YNNKEL (reference sequence). With 1 base clipped from V and 6 bases from J, the junction kept 8 bases outside the gene matches. The CDR3 length is 17 residues. The CDR3 coding sequence is TGTGCCAGCAGCCAAGGACCCGGTGGGACAGGGGATGAAAAACTGTTTTTT. Translated: CASSQGPGGTGDEKLFF. The whole variable domain, remainder taken from reference TRBV3-1 and TRBJ1-4, is DTAVSQTPKYLVTQMGNDKSIKCEQNLGHDTMYWYKQDSKKFLKIMFSYNNKELIINETVPNRFSPKSPDKAHLNLHINSLELGDSAVYFCASSQGPGGTGDEKLFFGSGTQLSVL.

This chain links TRBV5-1 with TRBJ2-7; perhaps TRBD2 as D (6 bases). In germline, CDR1 is SGHRS, CDR2 YFSETQ. This CDR3 is built from 16 residues. V lost 6 bases and J 6 bases, leaving 25 bases between the germline ends. The CDR3 DNA sequence: TGCGCCAGCACATTTGGCGGCGGGGTAAACCAGGGCGAGCAGTACTTC. It translates to CASTFGGGVNQGEQYF. Full variable domain (rest looked up from reference TRBV5-1 and TRBJ2-7): KAGVTQTPRYLIKTRGQQVTLSCSPISGHRSVSWYQQTPGQGLQFLFEYFSETQRNKGNFPGRFSGRQFSNSRSEMNVSTLELGDSALYLCASTFGGGVNQGEQYFGPGTRLTVT.

This chain connects TRBV20-1 to TRBJ2-1; D possibly matches TRBD1 or TRBD2 (5 bases each). V lost 1 base, J lost 7 bases, and 14 bases lay in between. CDR3 size: 14 residues. Germline V gives CDR1 DFQATT, CDR2 SNEGSKA (reference sequence). The CDR3 DNA sequence: TGCAGTGCTAGAGTAACCTCTTGGGGGAATGAGCAGTTCTTC. Translation gives CSARVTSWGNEQFF.

The sample holds many counts of this clonotype. J is TRBJ2-7 and V is TRBV4-3; possibly TRBD1 for D (6 bases). Germline V gives CDR1 LGHNA, CDR2 YSLEER. This CDR3 spans 15 amino acids. V was pared by 1 base and J by 3 bases, with 13 bases between. CDR3 in DNA: TGCGCCAGCAGCCAAGCGGTAACAGGGATCTACGAGCAGTACTTC. Translation gives CASSQAVTGIYEQYF.

In its sample, this clonotype was seen many times. The chain employs TRBV11-1 and TRBJ2-3; D gene uncertain. Germline lookup yields CDR1 SGHAT and CDR2 FQDESV (reference sequence). With 6 bases removed from V and 2 bases from J, the gap between germline ends came to 6 bases. CDR3 length: 12 residues. The CDR3 DNA reads TGTGCCAGCAGGGGGTTCACAGATACGCAGTATTTT. It codes for CASRGFTDTQYF.

There are many counts of this clonotype. The J gene is TRBJ2-1, the V gene TRBV7-6; D possibly matches TRBD1 or TRBD2 (7 bases each). The germline V gene encodes CDR1 SGHVS and CDR2 FNYEAQ. Trimming pared 5 bases from V and 3 bases from J, leaving 17 bases between. The CDR3 totals 16 residues. For the CDR3, the DNA is TGTGCCAGCAGCCCGAGCACAGGGGACTACTACAATGAGCAGTTCTTC. The encoded protein is CASSPSTGDYYNEQFF.

The sample holds a few counts of this clonotype. This chain connects TRBV11-3 to TRBJ2-1; 9 bases line up with TRBD1. The V gene's germline CDR1 is SGHNT and CDR2 YENEEA. The ends lost 5 bases at V and 9 bases at J; junction bases unmatched: 8. CDR3 size: 14 residues. The CDR3 DNA reads TGTGCCAGCAGCCCCCGGACAGGGGTGGCTGAGCAGTTCTTC. Amino acids: CASSPRTGVAEQFF.

The V call is TRBV20-1, the J call TRBJ1-1, with D unresolved. Trimming took off 7 bases at V and 10 bases at J, with 16 bases between the two ends. The CDR3 consists of 11 residues. Germline V gene sequence: CDR1 DFQATT, CDR2 SNEGSKA (reference sequence). CDR3 DNA: TGCAGTGTCCCGAGCAGAATGGCAGCTTTCTTT. It specifies CSVPSRMAAFF.

This clonotype was recorded a few times. The chain links TRBV6-5 to TRBJ1-5, with no clear D. The V end was cut by 1 base, the J end by 6 bases, with 10 bases between. The CDR3 is 14 amino acids. Germline CDR1 is MNHEY and CDR2 is SVGAGI. The CDR3: CASSYLGKGQPQHF. Here the CDR3 DNA reads TGTGCCAGCAGTTACTTGGGAAAAGGTCAGCCCCAGCATTTT.

The table lists this clonotype with a few counts. This rearrangement joins TRBV4-1 to TRBJ2-1, with TRBD2 matching over 9 bases. Trimming took 4 bases from V and 7 from J; bases not matched to a gene: 11. The V gene's germline CDR1 is MGHRA and CDR2 YSYEKL. The CDR3 sequence is 16 residues long. The CDR3 bases are TGCGCCAGCAGCCCCGGTGGGCGGGGGGGCAATAATGAGCAGTTCTTC. It encodes CASSPGGRGGNNEQFF.

The sample holds many counts of this clonotype. The chain links TRBV7-2 to TRBJ1-5; possibly TRBD1 for D (6 bases). This CDR3 is built from 16 residues. Germline loops: CDR1 SGHTA, CDR2 FQGNSA. Deletions cut 3 bases from V and 0 bases from J, with 12 bases between. CDR3 sequence: CASSFGGGRSNQPQHF. As DNA, the CDR3 is TGTGCCAGCAGCTTCGGAGGGGGGCGTAGCAATCAGCCCCAGCATTTT.

This clonotype was seen ten or more times. The chain combines TRBV7-9 with TRBJ1-1; D not certain. The CDR3 is 13 amino acids. Trimming stripped 2 bases from V and 6 bases from J, with 10 bases between. CDR1 SEHNR and CDR2 FQNEAQ come from the germline V gene (reference sequence). The CDR3, as DNA: TGTGCCAGCAGCTTAAGGATAGTCCCTGAAGCTTTCTTT. Encoded protein: CASSLRIVPEAFF. The full variable domain, rest sourced from reference TRBV7-9 and TRBJ1-1, is DTGVSQNPRHKITKRGQNVTFRCDPISEHNRLYWYRQTLGQGPEFLTYFQNEAQLEKSRLLSDRFSAERPKGSFSTLEIQRTEQGDSAMYLCASSLRIVPEAFFGQGTRLTVV.